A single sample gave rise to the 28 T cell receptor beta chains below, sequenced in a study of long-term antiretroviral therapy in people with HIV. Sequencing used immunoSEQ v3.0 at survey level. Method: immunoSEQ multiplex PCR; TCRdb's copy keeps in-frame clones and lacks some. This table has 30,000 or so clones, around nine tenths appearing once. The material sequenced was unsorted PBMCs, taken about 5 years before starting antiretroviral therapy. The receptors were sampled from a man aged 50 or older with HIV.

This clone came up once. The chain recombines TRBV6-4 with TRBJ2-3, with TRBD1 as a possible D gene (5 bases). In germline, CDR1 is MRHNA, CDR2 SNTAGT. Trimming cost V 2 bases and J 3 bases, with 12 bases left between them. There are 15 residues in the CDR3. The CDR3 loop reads CASSDAGLATDTQYF. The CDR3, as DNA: TGTGCCAGCAGTGACGCAGGGTTGGCGACAGATACGCAGTATTTT.

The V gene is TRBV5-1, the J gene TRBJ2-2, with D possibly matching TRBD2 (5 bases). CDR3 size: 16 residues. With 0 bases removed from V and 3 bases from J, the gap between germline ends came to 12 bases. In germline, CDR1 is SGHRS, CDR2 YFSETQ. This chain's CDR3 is CASSLDGTDYTGELFF. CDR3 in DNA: TGCGCCAGCAGCTTGGACGGAACGGACTACACCGGGGAGCTGTTTTTT.

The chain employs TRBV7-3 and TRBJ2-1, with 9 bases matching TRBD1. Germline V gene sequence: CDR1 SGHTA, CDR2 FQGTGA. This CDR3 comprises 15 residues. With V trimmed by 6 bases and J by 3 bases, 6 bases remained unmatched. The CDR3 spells CASSDGDRVYNEQFF. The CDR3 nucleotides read TGTGCCAGCAGTGACGGGGACAGGGTCTACAATGAGCAGTTCTTC.

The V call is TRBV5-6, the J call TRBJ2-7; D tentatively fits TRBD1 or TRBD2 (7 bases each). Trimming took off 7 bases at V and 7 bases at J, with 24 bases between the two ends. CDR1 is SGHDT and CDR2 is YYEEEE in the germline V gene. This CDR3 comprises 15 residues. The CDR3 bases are TGTGCCAGCCGCCCCACAGGGGAGGGAACGTGGGAGCAGTACTTC. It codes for CASRPTGEGTWEQYF. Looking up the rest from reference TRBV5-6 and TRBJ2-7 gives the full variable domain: DAGVTQSPTHLIKTRGQQVTLRCSPKSGHDTVSWYQQALGQGPQFIFQYYEEEERQRGNFPDRFSGHQFPNYSSELNVNALLLGDSALYLCASRPTGEGTWEQYFGPGTRLTVT.

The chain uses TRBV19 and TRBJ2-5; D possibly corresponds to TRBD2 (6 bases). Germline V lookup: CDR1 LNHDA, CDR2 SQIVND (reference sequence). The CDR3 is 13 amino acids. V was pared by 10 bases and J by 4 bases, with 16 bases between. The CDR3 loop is CATGTLGGETQYF. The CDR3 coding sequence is TGTGCCACCGGGACCTTGGGGGGAGAGACCCAGTACTTC. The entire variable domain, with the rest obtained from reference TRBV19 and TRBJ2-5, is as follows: DGGITQSPKYLFRKEGQNVTLSCEQNLNHDAMYWYRQDPGQGLRLIYYSQIVNDFQKGDIAEGYSVSREKKESFPLTVTSAQKNPTAFYLCATGTLGGETQYFGPGTRLLVL.

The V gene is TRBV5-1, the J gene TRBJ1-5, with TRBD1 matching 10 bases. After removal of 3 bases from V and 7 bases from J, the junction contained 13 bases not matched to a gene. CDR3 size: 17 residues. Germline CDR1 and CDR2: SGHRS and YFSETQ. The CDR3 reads CASSSGTGDSRGQPQHF. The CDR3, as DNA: TGCGCCAGCAGCTCCGGGACAGGGGACTCAAGGGGCCAGCCCCAGCATTTT.

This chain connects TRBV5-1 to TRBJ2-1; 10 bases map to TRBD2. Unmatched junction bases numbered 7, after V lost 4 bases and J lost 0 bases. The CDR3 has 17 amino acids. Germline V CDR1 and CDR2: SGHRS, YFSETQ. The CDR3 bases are TGCGCCAGCAGCGCATTAGCGGGGGGAAGCTCCTACAATGAGCAGTTCTTC. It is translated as CASSALAGGSSYNEQFF.

The CDR3 sequence is CASSVEGAYTEAFF. The DNA of the CDR3 is TGTGCCAGCAGCGTAGAGGGAGCGTACACTGAAGCTTTCTTT. The chain employs TRBV9 and TRBJ1-1; no clear D gene. CDR1 and CDR2 (germline): SGDLS, YYNGEE. The germline V and J ends were trimmed by 0 bases and 3 bases, with 9 bases remaining between them. The CDR3 extends over 14 amino acids.

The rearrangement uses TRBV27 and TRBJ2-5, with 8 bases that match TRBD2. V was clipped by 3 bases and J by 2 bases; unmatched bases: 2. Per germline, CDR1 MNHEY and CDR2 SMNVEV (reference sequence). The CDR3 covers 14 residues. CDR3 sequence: CASSFRGRQETQYF. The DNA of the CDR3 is TGTGCCAGCAGTTTTCGCGGGAGGCAAGAGACCCAGTACTTC.

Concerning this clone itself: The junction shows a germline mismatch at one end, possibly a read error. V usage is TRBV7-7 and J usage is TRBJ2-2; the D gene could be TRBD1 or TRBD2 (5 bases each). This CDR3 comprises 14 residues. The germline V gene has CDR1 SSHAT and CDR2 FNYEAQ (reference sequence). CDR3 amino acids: CASSLTGTTGELFF. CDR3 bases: TGTGCTAGCAGCTTAACGGGGACCACCGGGGAGCTGTTTTTT.

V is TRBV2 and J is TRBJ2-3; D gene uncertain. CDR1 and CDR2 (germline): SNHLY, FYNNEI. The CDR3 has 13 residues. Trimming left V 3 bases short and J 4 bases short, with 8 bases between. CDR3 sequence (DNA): TGTGCCAGCAGTGAGTACCGGGCAGATACGCAGTATTTT. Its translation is CASSEYRADTQYF.

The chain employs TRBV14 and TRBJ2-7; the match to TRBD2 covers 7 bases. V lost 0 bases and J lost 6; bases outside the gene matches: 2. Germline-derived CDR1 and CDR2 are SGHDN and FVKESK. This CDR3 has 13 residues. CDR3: CASSQDWGGEQYF. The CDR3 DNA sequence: TGTGCCAGCAGCCAAGATTGGGGGGGCGAGCAGTACTTC. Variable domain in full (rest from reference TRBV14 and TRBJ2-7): EAGVTQFPSHSVIEKGQTVTLRCDPISGHDNLYWYRRVMGKEIKFLLHFVKESKQDESGMPNNRFLAERTGGTYSTLKVQPAELEDSGVYFCASSQDWGGEQYFGPGTRLTVT.

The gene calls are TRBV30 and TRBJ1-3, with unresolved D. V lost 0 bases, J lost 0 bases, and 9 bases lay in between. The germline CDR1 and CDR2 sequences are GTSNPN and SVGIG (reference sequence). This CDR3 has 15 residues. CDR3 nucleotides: TGTGCCTGGAGTGTACTGGGTAACTCTGGAAACACCATATATTTT. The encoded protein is CAWSVLGNSGNTIYF.

The CDR3 DNA reads TGTGCCAGCAGCCACAGGGTTGGGGCATACAATGAGCAGTTCTTC. Its protein product is CASSHRVGAYNEQFF. The chain has TRBV6-5 and TRBJ2-1; perhaps TRBD1 as D (6 bases). Trimming pared 6 bases from V and 4 bases from J, leaving 16 bases between. The CDR3 is made up of 15 amino acids. Germline V gene data show CDR1 as MNHEY and CDR2 as SVGAGI.

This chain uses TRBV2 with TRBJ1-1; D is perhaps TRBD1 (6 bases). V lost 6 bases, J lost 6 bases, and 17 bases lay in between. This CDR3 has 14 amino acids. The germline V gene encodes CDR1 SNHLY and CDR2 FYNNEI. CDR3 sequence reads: CASRPQWGRAEAFF. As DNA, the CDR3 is TGTGCCAGCAGGCCACAATGGGGGCGCGCTGAAGCTTTCTTT.

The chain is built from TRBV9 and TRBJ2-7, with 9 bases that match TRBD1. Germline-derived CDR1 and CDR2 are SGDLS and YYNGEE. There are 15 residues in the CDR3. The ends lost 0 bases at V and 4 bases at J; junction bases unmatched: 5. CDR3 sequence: CASSVAGTGRYEQYF. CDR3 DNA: TGTGCCAGCAGCGTAGCCGGGACAGGGAGATACGAGCAGTACTTC. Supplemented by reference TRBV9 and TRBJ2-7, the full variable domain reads DSGVTQTPKHLITATGQRVTLRCSPRSGDLSVYWYQQSLDQGLQFLIQYYNGEERAKGNILERFSAQQFPDLHSELNLSSLELGDSALYFCASSVAGTGRYEQYFGPGTRLTVT.

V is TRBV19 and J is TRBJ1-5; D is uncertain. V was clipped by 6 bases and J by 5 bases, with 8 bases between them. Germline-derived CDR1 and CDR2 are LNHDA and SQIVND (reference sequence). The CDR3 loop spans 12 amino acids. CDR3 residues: CASRFGDQPQHF. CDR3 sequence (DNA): TGTGCCAGTAGGTTCGGGGATCAGCCCCAGCATTTT.

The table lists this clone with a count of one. CDR3 loop: CASSPVGGAAGELFF. The CDR3 nucleotides read TGTGCCAGCAGTCCGGTCGGGGGGGCCGCCGGGGAGCTGTTTTTT. This chain uses TRBV6-6 with TRBJ2-2, with TRBD2 matching over 8 bases. Germline V CDR1 and CDR2: MNHNY, SVGAGI (reference sequence). V trimming: 5 bases; J trimming: 6 bases; junction bases outside the gene matches: 8. The CDR3 has 15 residues.

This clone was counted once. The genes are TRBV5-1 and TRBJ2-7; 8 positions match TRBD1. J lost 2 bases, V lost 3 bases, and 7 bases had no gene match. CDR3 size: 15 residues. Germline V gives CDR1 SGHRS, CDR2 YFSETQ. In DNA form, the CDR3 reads TGCGCCAGCAGCTCCGGAGGGACAGGCCCCTACGAGCAGTACTTC. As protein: CASSSGGTGPYEQYF.

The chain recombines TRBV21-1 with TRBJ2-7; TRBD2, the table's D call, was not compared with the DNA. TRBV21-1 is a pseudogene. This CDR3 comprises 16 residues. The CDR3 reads CASSKGGWDIFFEQYF. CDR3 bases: TGTGCCAGCAGCAAGGGGGGGTGGGACATCTTCTTCGAGCAGTACTTC.

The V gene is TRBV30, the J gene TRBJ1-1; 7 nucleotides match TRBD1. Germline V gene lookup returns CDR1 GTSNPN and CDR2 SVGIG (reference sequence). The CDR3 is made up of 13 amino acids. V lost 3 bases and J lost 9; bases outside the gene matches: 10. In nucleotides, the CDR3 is TGTGCCTGGAGCGCCGGGACAGAAGACCAAGCTTTCTTT. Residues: CAWSAGTEDQAFF.

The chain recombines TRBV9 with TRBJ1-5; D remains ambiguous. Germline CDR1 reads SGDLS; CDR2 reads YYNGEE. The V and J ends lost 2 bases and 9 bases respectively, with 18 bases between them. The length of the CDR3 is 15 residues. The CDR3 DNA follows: TGTGCCAGCAGCGTTGGCCGGGTCCTACGCCGGCCCCAGCATTTT. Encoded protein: CASSVGRVLRRPQHF.

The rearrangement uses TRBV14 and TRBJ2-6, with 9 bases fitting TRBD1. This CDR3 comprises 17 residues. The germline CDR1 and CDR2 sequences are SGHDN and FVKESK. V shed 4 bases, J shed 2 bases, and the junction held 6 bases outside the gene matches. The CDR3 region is CASSRRTGAAGANVLTF. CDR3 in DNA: TGTGCCAGCAGCCGGAGGACAGGGGCGGCTGGGGCCAACGTCCTGACTTTC.

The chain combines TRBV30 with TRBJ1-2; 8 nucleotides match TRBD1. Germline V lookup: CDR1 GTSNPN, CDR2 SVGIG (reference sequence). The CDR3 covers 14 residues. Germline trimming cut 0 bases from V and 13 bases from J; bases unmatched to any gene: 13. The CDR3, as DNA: TGTGCCTGGAGTGTACTTTGGGCAGGGGGCGAAGCCACCTTC. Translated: CAWSVLWAGGEATF.

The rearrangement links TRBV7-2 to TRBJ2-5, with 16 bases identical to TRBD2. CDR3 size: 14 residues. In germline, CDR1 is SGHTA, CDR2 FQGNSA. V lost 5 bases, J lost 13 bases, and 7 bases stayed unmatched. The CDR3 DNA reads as TGTGCCAGCAGCCGGGGACTAGCGGGGGGGCGGTTGTACTTC. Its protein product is CASSRGLAGGRLYF.

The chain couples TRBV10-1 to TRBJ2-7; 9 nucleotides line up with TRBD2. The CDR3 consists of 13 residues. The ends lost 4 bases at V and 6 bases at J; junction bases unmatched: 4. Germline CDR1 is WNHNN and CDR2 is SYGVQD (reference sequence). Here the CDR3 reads CASSAGAGGEQYF. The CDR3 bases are TGCGCCAGCAGTGCCGGAGCGGGGGGCGAGCAGTACTTC.

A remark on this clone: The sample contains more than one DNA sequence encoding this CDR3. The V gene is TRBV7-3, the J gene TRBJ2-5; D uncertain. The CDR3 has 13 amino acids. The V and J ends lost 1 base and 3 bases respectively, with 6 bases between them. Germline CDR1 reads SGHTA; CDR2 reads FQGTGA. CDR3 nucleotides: TGTGCCAGCAGCTTAAGCAGAGAAGAGACCCAGTACTTC. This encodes CASSLSREETQYF.

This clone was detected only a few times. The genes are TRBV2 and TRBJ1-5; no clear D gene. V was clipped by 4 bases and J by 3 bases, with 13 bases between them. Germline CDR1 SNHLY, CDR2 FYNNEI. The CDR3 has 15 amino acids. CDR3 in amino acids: CASSAGRALNQPQHF. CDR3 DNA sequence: TGTGCCAGCAGTGCGGGCCGGGCGCTCAATCAGCCCCAGCATTTT.